This is a list of T cell receptor beta chains from one sample in a study of radiotherapy plus CTLA-4 blockade in lung cancer. The method was immunoSEQ multiplex PCR; TCRdb's version includes in-frame clones alone and lacks a portion of them. The repertoire consists of tens of thousands of clones, with around 87% occurring once and the leading ten covering about a sixth. The sequenced sample was peripheral blood, obtained from a patient treated with radiotherapy plus ipilimumab. The origin of the receptors is a human donor with non-small cell lung cancer that progressed on radiotherapy plus ipilimumab. Each CDR3 is given with its conserved first and last residue. Fields, in order: D gene, V gene, J gene, CDR3 DNA, CDR3 protein. A D gene is named only where the DNA matches it firmly.

>-|TRBV28|TRBJ1-1
TGTGCCAGCAGTTTATCACAGGCGAACACTGAAGCTTTCTTT
CASSLSQANTEAFF
>-|TRBV19|TRBJ1-1
TGTGCCAGTAGTAGGGGAACAGGGTTAGACACTGAAGCTTTCTTT
CASSRGTGLDTEAFF
>TRBD2|TRBV6-5|TRBJ2-7
TGTGCCAGCACGGCCCACGCGGGGGCCTACGAGCAGTACTTC
CASTAHAGAYEQYF
>-|TRBV30|TRBJ1-2
TGTGCCTGGAGTGTATTTGGGAGACAGAATGGCTACACCTTC
CAWSVFGRQNGYTF
>TRBD2|TRBV19|TRBJ2-1
TGTGCCAGTAAATGGAAGGGAGGGCTGGCTCATGAGCAGTTCTTC
CASKWKGGLAHEQFF
>-|TRBV27|TRBJ2-7
TGTGCCAGCAGTCACGATGGGACCTACGAGCAGTACTTC
CASSHDGTYEQYF
>TRBD2|TRBV14|TRBJ2-2
TGTACCAACGAAAGAAGGTTCGACAGGGCCAGGACTAGCGGGAGGGTTGGGGAGCTGTTTTTT
CTNERRFDRARTSGRVGELFF
>TRBD1|TRBV7-8|TRBJ2-7
TGTGCCAGCTCCTCCGGGACAGTCTACGAGCAGTACTTC
CASSSGTVYEQYF
>-|TRBV19|TRBJ1-2
TGTGCCAGTAGTATAGATCTGGGGGCTATCTATGGCTACACCTTC
CASSIDLGAIYGYTF
>TRBD1|TRBV29-1|TRBJ1-1
TGCAGCGTTTCCCCGACAGGGATTGTAGGAGCTTTCTTT
CSVSPTGIVGAFF
>TRBD2|TRBV27|TRBJ2-1
TGTGCCAGCAGCCTCGGGACAGCGGGACTAGCGGGAGCTTTCAATGAGCAGTTCTTC
CASSLGTAGLAGAFNEQFF
>-|TRBV28|TRBJ1-4
TGTGCCAGCAGTCTGTCTCCAGTGGGAAATGAAAAACTGTTTTTT
CASSLSPVGNEKLFF
>TRBD1|TRBV6-5|TRBJ1-1
TGTGCCAGCAGAAAACCAGGGGGCTCGAACACTGAAGCTTTCTTT
CASRKPGGSNTEAFF
>TRBD1|TRBV2|TRBJ1-4
TGTGCCAACGGGGCCGGGACAGGGGCCGAAAAACTGTTTTTT
CANGAGTGAEKLFF
>TRBD1|TRBV20-1|TRBJ1-2
TGCAGAGGGGGCGAAAACTATGGCTACACCTTC
CRGGENYGYTF
>-|TRBV2|TRBJ1-5
TGTGCCAGCAGTGAAGCGCTGGGAACCGGGCAGCCCCAGCATTTT
CASSEALGTGQPQHF
>-|TRBV7-9|TRBJ2-2
TGTGCCAGCAGCTTAGAACGAGGCTGGGAGCTGTTTTTT
CASSLERGWELFF
>TRBD2|TRBV7-8|TRBJ2-5
TGTGCCAGCCCGGGCCTAGCGGGAGGGGAGACCCAGTACTTC
CASPGLAGGETQYF
>-|TRBV18|TRBJ2-2
TGTGCCAGCTCACTATTAGAGGTCACCGGGGAGCTGTTTTTT
CASSLLEVTGELFF
>TRBD2|TRBV5-1|TRBJ2-2
TGCGCCAGCAGCTTGGTAGCGGGAGGAACCGGGGAGCTGTTTTTT
CASSLVAGGTGELFF
>-|TRBV5-8|TRBJ2-2
TGTGCCAGCAGCTACAGACAGAACACCGGGGAGCTGTTTTTT
CASSYRQNTGELFF
>-|TRBV4-1|TRBJ1-2
TGCGCCAGCAGCCAGAACAGAAACTATGGCTACACCTTC
CASSQNRNYGYTF
>-|TRBV27|TRBJ2-1
TGTGCCAGCAGTTTATACACCGGGAGATTAAGCAATGAGCAGTTCTTC
CASSLYTGRLSNEQFF